The 19 T cell receptor beta chains given below trace back to one sample, sequenced in a study of T-cell reconstitution after alpha-beta-depleted transplantation in children (dated by TCRdb to about 2016). Library preparation used PCR. Data came from an Illumina HiSeq 2500. TCR libraries were prepared with molecular barcoding, using unique molecular identifiers to normalize TCRbeta repertoire quantification. In TCRdb, the public reads were trimmed at Q25 with fastp and aligned with MiXCR, with productive beta chains retained. Each CDR3 protein appears once, grouped with its most common genes and DNA. The sample table holds about 420,000 distinct CDR3 sequences, of which about a tenth were seen once. The ten largest make up roughly 6% of the sample. This specimen was PBMCs from the stem cell graft donor, taken from the stem cell graft. These receptors were obtained from a human donor who donated a stem cell graft to a child with acute myeloid leukemia.

V is TRBV20-1 and J is TRBJ2-5, with D possibly matching TRBD2 (6 bases). Per germline, CDR1 DFQATT and CDR2 SNEGSKA (reference sequence). The CDR3 spans 15 residues. V lost 3 bases to trimming and J lost 5 bases, with 19 bases between them. The CDR3 DNA reads as TGCAGTGCTAGGAACGGAGAGGGAGGTGGGGAGACCCAGTACTTC. This sequence encodes CSARNGEGGGETQYF.

CDR3 region: CASSQVAGLTEAFF. CDR3 DNA: TGCGCCAGCAGCCAAGTAGCAGGGCTAACTGAAGCTTTCTTT. The rearrangement links TRBV4-1 to TRBJ1-1; possibly TRBD1 for D (5 bases). Trimming took 1 base from V and 5 from J, leaving 11 bases between them. Germline-derived CDR1 and CDR2 are MGHRA and YSYEKL. The CDR3 loop spans 14 amino acids.

This clonotype came up a few times. This chain connects TRBV24-1 to TRBJ2-7, with 8 bases fitting TRBD1. The CDR3 runs to 15 residues. V lost 7 bases, J lost 4 bases, and 11 bases stayed unmatched. Germline V gene data show CDR1 as KGHDR and CDR2 as SFDVKD. CDR3 sequence reads: CATRRTGLIRYEQYF. The CDR3 nucleotides read TGTGCCACCAGAAGGACAGGGCTAATCCGGTACGAGCAGTACTTC.

This clonotype was picked up many times. This chain uses TRBV10-3 with TRBJ2-5; D unresolved. The CDR3 spans 11 residues. V lost 3 bases to trimming and J lost 3 bases, with 2 bases between them. Germline V gene lookup returns CDR1 ENHRY and CDR2 SYGVKD. The CDR3 DNA reads as TGTGCCATCAGTGAAAAAGAGACCCAGTACTTC. Its translation is CAISEKETQYF.

This clonotype has at least ten counts. This rearrangement joins TRBV4-2 to TRBJ2-3, with 15 nucleotides matching TRBD2. This CDR3 spans 17 amino acids. V lost 5 bases to trimming and J lost 6 bases; unmatched junction nucleotides: 9. Per germline, CDR1 LGHNA and CDR2 YNFKEQ. The CDR3 DNA follows: TGTGCCAGCAGCGCACCGGGACTAGCGGGAGGCCGCGATACGCAGTATTTT. This codes for CASSAPGLAGGRDTQYF.

The sample holds a few counts of this clonotype. V usage is TRBV7-9 and J usage is TRBJ2-3, with D unresolved. Germline loops: CDR1 SEHNR, CDR2 FQNEAQ (reference sequence). Deletions cut 3 bases from V and 6 bases from J, with 13 bases between. The CDR3 is made up of 14 amino acids. The DNA of the CDR3 is TGTGCCAGCAGCTTCGAATCCAATTACGATACGCAGTATTTT. It translates to CASSFESNYDTQYF.

The chain employs TRBV7-6 and TRBJ2-5; 8 positions agree with TRBD1. V shed 1 base, J shed 4 bases, and the junction held 8 bases outside the gene matches. The CDR3 length is 16 residues. Germline CDR1 and CDR2: SGHVS and FNYEAQ. CDR3 DNA: TGTGCCAGCAGCTTAGGGCAGGGGGCGCGGGGAGAGACCCAGTACTTC. Translating it yields CASSLGQGARGETQYF.

Only a few counts were recorded for this clonotype. The chain combines TRBV20-1 with TRBJ2-1; 10 positions match TRBD1. Trimming took 5 bases from V and 6 from J; bases not matched to a gene: 4. This CDR3 spans 13 amino acids. Germline-derived CDR1 and CDR2 are DFQATT and SNEGSKA (reference sequence). The CDR3 bases are TGCAGTGCTCGGGACAGGGGTTTCAATGAGCAGTTCTTC. Protein: CSARDRGFNEQFF.

This clonotype was observed at least ten times. V gene TRBV5-5 combines with J gene TRBJ2-5, with 8 bases identical to TRBD1. The trim removed 0 bases at V and 6 bases at J, leaving 7 bases unmatched. The germline CDR1 and CDR2 sequences are SGHKS and YYEKEE (reference sequence). This CDR3 is 15 amino acids long. The CDR3 sequence: CASSLVTGGAKTQYF. CDR3 coding DNA: TGTGCCAGCAGCTTGGTCACAGGGGGAGCGAAGACCCAGTACTTC.

V usage is TRBV6-2 or TRBV6-3 and J usage is TRBJ2-2; D remains ambiguous. This CDR3 has 14 residues. Trimming stripped 7 bases from V and 5 bases from J, with 14 bases between. Germline CDR1 reads MNHEY; CDR2 reads SVGEGT. In DNA form, the CDR3 reads TGTGCCAGCACCGAAACGCTTAGTACCGGGGAGCTGTTTTTT. As protein: CASTETLSTGELFF.

A note on this clonotype: One end of the junction fails to match germline, which may point to a read error. This chain uses TRBV7-7 with TRBJ2-5; 11 bases are shared with TRBD2. CDR3 length equals 15 residues. Germline V gene lookup returns CDR1 SSHAT and CDR2 FNYEAQ (reference sequence). CDR3 bases: TGTGCTAGCAGCTTAGGTACTAGCGGGGGCACCCCCCAGTACTTC. Translation gives CASSLGTSGGTPQYF.

This clonotype was observed at least ten times. This chain connects TRBV29-1 to TRBJ1-2, with 7 bases aligning to TRBD1. V lost 7 bases to trimming and J lost 4 bases; unmatched junction nucleotides: 6. CDR3 length: 12 amino acids. Germline values: CDR1 SQVTM, CDR2 ANQGSEA. DNA for the CDR3: TGCAGCGGGGGAACAGGGGTCTATGGCTACACCTTC. It specifies CSGGTGVYGYTF.

This clonotype has just a few counts. CDR3 nucleotide sequence: TGCAGTGCTAGGGAAGGACTAGCGGCCTACGAGCAGTACTTC. The encoded protein is CSAREGLAAYEQYF. The chain uses TRBV20-1 and TRBJ2-7; TRBD2 aligns across 10 bases. This CDR3 contains 14 residues. Germline assignment: CDR1 DFQATT and CDR2 SNEGSKA (reference sequence). V was pared by 3 bases and J by 2 bases, with 4 bases of the junction left unmatched.

This clonotype was seen at least ten times. The chain uses TRBV5-1 and TRBJ2-3, with 7 nucleotides matching TRBD1. The V segment lost 0 bases and the J segment 0 bases; nucleotides outside the gene matches: 1. In germline, CDR1 is SGHRS, CDR2 YFSETQ. CDR3 length: 15 residues. CDR3 sequence reads: CASSLEGASTDTQYF. The DNA of the CDR3 is TGCGCCAGCAGCTTGGAGGGGGCAAGCACAGATACGCAGTATTTT.

The chain joins TRBV25-1 to TRBJ2-1; TRBD2 matches at 8 bases. This CDR3 has 16 amino acids. Germline V gene lookup returns CDR1 MGHDK and CDR2 SYGVNS. V was clipped by 6 bases and J by 4 bases; unmatched bases: 11. Here the CDR3 DNA reads TGTGCCAGCAGAGCTAACCTAGCGGGCCTATACAATGAGCAGTTCTTC. Its translation: CASRANLAGLYNEQFF.

This clonotype was seen only a few times. The rearrangement links TRBV30 to TRBJ1-3; 7 nucleotides align to TRBD1. From germline, CDR1 is GTSNPN and CDR2 SVGIG (reference sequence). The CDR3 runs 14 residues. J lost 2 bases, V lost 0 bases, and 1 base had no gene match. The CDR3 coding sequence is TGTGCCTGGAGTGTAGGGGGCACTGGAAACACCATATATTTT. This encodes CAWSVGGTGNTIYF. Supplemented by reference TRBV30 and TRBJ1-3, the full variable domain reads SQTIHQWPATLVQPVGSPLSLECTVEGTSNPNLYWYRQAAGRGLQLLFYSVGIGQISSEVPQNLSASRPQDRQFILSSKKLLLSDSGFYLCAWSVGGTGNTIYFGEGSWLTVV.

This chain connects TRBV5-1 to TRBJ2-5; no firm D call. Trimming cost V 1 base and J 1 base, with 11 bases left between them. Germline assignment: CDR1 SGHRS and CDR2 YFSETQ. The length of the CDR3 is 15 residues. CDR3 in amino acids: CASSLPAGPQETQYF. In DNA form, the CDR3 reads TGCGCCAGCAGCTTGCCGGCCGGCCCCCAAGAGACCCAGTACTTC. Drawing the rest from reference TRBV5-1 and TRBJ2-5, the complete variable domain is KAGVTQTPRYLIKTRGQQVTLSCSPISGHRSVSWYQQTPGQGLQFLFEYFSETQRNKGNFPGRFSGRQFSNSRSEMNVSTLELGDSALYLCASSLPAGPQETQYFGPGTRLLVL.

This clonotype turned up a few times. This sequence joins TRBV20-1 and TRBJ1-4; D is ambiguous. Trimming removed 3 bases at V and 5 bases at J, with 13 bases between. Germline lookup yields CDR1 DFQATT and CDR2 SNEGSKA (reference sequence). The CDR3 totals 14 residues. CDR3 region: CSASSTDTNEKLFF. The CDR3 DNA reads as TGCAGTGCTAGTAGTACAGACACAAATGAAAAACTGTTTTTT.

The chain carries TRBV13 and TRBJ2-1; perhaps D is TRBD1 or TRBD2 (5 bases each). Germline CDR1 is PRHDT and CDR2 is FYEKMQ (reference sequence). CDR3 size: 17 residues. Trimming took off 5 bases at V and 0 bases at J, with 17 bases between the two ends. CDR3 DNA sequence: TGTGCCAGCAGCAACAACCCCGGGACGTACTCCTACAATGAGCAGTTCTTC. Translated: CASSNNPGTYSYNEQFF.